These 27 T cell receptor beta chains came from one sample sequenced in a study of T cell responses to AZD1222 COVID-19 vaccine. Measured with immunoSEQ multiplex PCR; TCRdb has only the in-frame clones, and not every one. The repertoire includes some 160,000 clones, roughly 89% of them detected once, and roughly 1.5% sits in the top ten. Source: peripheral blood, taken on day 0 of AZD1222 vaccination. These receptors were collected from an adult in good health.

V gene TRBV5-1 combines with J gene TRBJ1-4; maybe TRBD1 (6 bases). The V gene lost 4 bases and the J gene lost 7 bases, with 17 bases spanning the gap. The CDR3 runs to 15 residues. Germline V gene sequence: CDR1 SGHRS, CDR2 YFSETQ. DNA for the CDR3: TGCGCCAGCAGCCCCCAGGGGCCCGAGGGTGAAAAACTGTTTTTT. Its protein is CASSPQGPEGEKLFF.

As DNA, the CDR3 is TGTGCCAGCAGCTTAGTGGGACTAGGGGCAGCGCAGTATTTT. Translating gives CASSLVGLGAAQYF. The rearrangement links TRBV5-6 to TRBJ2-3, with 8 bases matching TRBD2. CDR1 and CDR2 from the germline V gene are SGHDT and YYEEEE. The junction had 9 bases not matched to a gene; V was cut back by 2 bases and J by 10 bases. This CDR3 region has 14 residues.

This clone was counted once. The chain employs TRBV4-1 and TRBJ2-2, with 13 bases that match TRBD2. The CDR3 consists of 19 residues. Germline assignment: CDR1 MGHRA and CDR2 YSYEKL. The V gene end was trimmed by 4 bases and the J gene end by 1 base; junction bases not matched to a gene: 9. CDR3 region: CASSLLRTSGRVNTGELFF. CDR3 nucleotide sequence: TGCGCCAGCAGCCTACTCAGGACTAGCGGGAGAGTGAACACCGGGGAGCTGTTTTTT.

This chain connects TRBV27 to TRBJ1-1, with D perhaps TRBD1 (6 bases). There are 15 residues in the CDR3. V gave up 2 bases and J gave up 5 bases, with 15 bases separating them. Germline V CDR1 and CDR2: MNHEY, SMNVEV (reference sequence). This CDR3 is CASSLKRGVRTEAFF. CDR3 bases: TGTGCCAGCAGTTTAAAAAGGGGGGTGAGGACTGAAGCTTTCTTT.

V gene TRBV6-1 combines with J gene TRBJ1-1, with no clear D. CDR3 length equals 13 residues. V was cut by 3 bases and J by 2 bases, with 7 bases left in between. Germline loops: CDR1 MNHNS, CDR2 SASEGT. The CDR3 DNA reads TGTGCCAGCAGTGACCTAGCTAACACTGAAGCTTTCTTT. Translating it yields CASSDLANTEAFF.

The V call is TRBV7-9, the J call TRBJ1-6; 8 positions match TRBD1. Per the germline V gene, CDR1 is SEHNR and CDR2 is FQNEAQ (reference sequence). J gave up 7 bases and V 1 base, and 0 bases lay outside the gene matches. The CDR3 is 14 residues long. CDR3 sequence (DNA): TGTGCCAGCAGCTTAGGGACAGGGAATTCACCCCTCCACTTT. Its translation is CASSLGTGNSPLHF.

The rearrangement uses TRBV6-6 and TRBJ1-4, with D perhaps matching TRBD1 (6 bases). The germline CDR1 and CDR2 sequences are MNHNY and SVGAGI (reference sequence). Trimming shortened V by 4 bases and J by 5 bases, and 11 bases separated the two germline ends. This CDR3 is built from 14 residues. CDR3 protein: CASSLGQTNEKLFF. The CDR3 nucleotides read TGTGCCAGCAGTTTAGGACAGACAAATGAAAAACTGTTTTTT.

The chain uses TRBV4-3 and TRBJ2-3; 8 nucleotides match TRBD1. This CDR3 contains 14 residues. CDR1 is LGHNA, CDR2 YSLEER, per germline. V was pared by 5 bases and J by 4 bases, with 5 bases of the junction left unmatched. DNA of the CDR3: TGCGCCAGCAGCTACGCAGGGGGCCCAGATACGCAGTATTTT. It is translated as CASSYAGGPDTQYF.

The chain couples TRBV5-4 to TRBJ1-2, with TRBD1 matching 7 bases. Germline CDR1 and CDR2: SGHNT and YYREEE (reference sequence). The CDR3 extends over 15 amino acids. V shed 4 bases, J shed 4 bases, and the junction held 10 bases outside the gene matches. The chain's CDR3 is CASSLWDRKGYGYTF. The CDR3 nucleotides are TGTGCCAGCAGCCTTTGGGACAGAAAAGGCTATGGCTACACCTTC. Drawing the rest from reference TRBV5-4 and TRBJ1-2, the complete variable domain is ETGVTQSPTHLIKTRGQQVTLRCSSQSGHNTVSWYQQALGQGPQFIFQYYREEENGRGNFPPRFSGLQFPNYSSELNVNALELDDSALYLCASSLWDRKGYGYTFGSGTRLTVV.

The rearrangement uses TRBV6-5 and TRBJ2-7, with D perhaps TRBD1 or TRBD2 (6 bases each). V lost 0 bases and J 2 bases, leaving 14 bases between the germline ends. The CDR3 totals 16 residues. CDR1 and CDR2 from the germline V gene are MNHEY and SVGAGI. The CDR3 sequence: CASSYSGGGRTYEQYF. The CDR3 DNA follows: TGTGCCAGCAGTTACTCCGGAGGGGGTCGGACCTACGAGCAGTACTTC.

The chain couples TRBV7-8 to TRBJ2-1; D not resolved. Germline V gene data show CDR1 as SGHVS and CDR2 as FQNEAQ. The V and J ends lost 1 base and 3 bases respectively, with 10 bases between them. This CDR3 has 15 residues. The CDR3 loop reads CASSLGGTGYNEQFF. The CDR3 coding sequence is TGTGCCAGCAGCTTAGGGGGTACGGGCTACAATGAGCAGTTCTTC.

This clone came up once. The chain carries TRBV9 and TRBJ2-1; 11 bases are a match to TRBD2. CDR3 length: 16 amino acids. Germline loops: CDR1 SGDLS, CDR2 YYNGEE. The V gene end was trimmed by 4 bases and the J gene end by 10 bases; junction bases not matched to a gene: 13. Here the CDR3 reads CASSPLGTSGLLEQFF. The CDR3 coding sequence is TGTGCCAGCAGCCCCCTCGGGACTAGCGGCCTGCTGGAGCAGTTCTTC.

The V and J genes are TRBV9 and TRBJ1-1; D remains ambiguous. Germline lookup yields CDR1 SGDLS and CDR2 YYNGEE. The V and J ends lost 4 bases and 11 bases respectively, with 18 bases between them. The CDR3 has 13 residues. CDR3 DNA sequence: TGTGCCAGCAGCCCTCAATTAGGCTTTGTGGCTTTCTTT. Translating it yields CASSPQLGFVAFF.

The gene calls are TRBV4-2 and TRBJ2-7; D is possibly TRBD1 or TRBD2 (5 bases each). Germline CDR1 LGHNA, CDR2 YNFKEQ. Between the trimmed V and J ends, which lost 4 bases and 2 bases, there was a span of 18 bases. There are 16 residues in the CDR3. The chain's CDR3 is CASSPLSPGPPYEQYF. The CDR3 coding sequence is TGTGCCAGCAGCCCTCTCTCACCGGGACCTCCCTACGAGCAGTACTTC.

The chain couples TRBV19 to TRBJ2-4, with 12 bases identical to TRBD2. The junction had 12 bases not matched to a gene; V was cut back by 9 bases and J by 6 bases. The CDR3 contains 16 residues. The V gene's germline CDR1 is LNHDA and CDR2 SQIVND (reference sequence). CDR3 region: CASTASGRAVGNIQYF. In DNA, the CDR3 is TGTGCCAGCACCGCTAGCGGGAGGGCCGTAGGAAACATTCAGTACTTC.

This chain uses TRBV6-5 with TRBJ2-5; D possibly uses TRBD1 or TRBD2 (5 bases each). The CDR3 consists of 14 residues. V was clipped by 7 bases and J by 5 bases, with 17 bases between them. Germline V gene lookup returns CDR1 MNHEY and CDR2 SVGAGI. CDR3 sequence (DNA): TGTGCCAGCATCAAGGGACGGCCAGCGGAGACCCAGTACTTC. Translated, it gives CASIKGRPAETQYF.

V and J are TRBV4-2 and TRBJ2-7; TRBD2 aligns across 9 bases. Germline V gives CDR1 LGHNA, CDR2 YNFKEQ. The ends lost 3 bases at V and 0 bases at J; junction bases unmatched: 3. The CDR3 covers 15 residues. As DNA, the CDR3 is TGTGCCAGCAGCCAGCGGGGGGGGAGCTCCTACGAGCAGTACTTC. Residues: CASSQRGGSSYEQYF.

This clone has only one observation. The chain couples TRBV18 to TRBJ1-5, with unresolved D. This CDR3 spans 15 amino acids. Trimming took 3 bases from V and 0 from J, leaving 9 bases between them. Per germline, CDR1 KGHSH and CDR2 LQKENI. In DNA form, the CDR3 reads TGTGCCAGCTCACCCGAAAGTATTAGCAATCAGCCCCAGCATTTT. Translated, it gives CASSPESISNQPQHF.

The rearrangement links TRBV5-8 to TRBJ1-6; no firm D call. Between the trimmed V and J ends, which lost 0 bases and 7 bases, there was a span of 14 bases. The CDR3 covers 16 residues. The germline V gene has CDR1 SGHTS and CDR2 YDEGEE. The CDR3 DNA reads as TGTGCCAGCAGCTTGGTATCGGACCTTTCGAATTCACCCCTCCACTTT. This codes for CASSLVSDLSNSPLHF.

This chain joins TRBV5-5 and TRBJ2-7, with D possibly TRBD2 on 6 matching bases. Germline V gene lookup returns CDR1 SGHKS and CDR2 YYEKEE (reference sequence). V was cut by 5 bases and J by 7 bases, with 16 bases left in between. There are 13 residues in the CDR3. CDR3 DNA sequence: TGTGCCAGCAGTTGGGACTTACCGGGGGAGCAGTACTTC. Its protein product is CASSWDLPGEQYF.

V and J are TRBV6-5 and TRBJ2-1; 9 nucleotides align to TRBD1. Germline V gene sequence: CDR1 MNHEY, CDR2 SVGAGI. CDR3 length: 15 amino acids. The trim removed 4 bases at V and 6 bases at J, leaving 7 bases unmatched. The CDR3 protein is CASSSTGTGFNEQFF. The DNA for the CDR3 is TGTGCCAGCAGTTCGACCGGGACAGGGTTCAATGAGCAGTTCTTC.

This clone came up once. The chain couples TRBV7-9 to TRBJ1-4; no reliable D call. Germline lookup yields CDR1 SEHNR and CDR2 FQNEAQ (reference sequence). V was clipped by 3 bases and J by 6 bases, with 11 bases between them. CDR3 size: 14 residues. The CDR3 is CASSLVVGDEKLFF. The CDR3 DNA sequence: TGTGCCAGCAGCTTGGTCGTGGGAGATGAAAAACTGTTTTTT.

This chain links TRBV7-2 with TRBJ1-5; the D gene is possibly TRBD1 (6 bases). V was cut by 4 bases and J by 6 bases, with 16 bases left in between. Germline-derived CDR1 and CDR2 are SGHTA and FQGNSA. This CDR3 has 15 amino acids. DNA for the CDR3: TGTGCCAGCAGCTCGTCCCAACAGGGCCCTCAGCCCCAGCATTTT. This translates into CASSSSQQGPQPQHF.

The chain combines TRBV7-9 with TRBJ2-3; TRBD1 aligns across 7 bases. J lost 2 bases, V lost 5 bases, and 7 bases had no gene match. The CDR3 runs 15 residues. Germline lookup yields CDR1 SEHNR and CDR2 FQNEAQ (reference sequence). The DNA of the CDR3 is TGTGCCAGCAGCCAAGGGACAGCTTTCACAGATACGCAGTATTTT. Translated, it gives CASSQGTAFTDTQYF.

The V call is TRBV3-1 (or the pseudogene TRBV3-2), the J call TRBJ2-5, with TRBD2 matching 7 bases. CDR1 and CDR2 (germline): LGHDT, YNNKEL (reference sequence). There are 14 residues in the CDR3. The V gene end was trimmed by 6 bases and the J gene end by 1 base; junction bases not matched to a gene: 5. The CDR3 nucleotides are TGTGCCAGCAGTCTTCTAGCGGCCCAAGAGACCCAGTACTTC. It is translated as CASSLLAAQETQYF.

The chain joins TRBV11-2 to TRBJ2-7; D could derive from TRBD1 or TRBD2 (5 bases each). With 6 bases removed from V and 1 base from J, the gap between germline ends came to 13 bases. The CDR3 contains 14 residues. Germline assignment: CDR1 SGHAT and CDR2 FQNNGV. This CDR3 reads CASRVLGRSYEQYF. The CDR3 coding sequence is TGTGCCAGCAGGGTGTTGGGACGGTCCTACGAGCAGTACTTC.

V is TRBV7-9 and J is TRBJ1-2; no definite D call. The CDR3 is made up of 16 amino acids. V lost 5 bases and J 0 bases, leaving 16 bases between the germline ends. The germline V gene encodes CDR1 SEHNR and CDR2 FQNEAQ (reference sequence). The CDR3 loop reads CASSKRTTRANYGYTF. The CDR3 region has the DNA TGTGCCAGCAGCAAAAGGACCACCCGGGCTAACTATGGCTACACCTTC.